This TCR beta chain is from a study of Tregs in tolerant kidney transplant recipients. At the level of the study: Mixed chimerism was transient after nonmyeloablative marrow transplants from related graft donors. Overall study results and limits: Biological reproducibility was not directly addressed in this study.

TCRdb's table, derived via immunoSEQ multiplex PCR, lists solely in-frame clones and lacks some. Among approximately 99,000 clones listed, 90% were seen once. Comment on this clone: Its cognate antigen is unknown.

CDR3 length: 18 amino acids. Germline CDR1 reads SGHNT; CDR2 reads YYREEE (reference sequence). Trimming at V came to 1 base and at J to 1 base, leaving 12 bases not matched to a gene. This TCR derives from a human donor who received a combined kidney and bone marrow transplant. This chain connects TRBV5-4 to TRBJ2-5; 8 nucleotides agree with TRBD2. The specimen comprised CD4+ T cells from blood, sampled before the transplant. The CDR3 loop is CASSLLIGRGAPQETQYF. For the CDR3, the DNA is TGTGCCAGCAGCTTGTTAATTGGGCGGGGGGCCCCCCAAGAGACCCAGTACTTC.